These T cell receptor beta chains were read from a single sample in a study of T cells in localized non-small cell lung cancer. Libraries were prepared by immunoSEQ multiplex PCR; TCRdb keeps only in-frame clonotypes and omits some of them. The sample contains about 43,000 clones, over 75% of which appear only once. Here the sequenced sample was PBMCs, taken before any cancer treatment. These receptors were obtained from a woman aged 40-69 years with stage II lung adenocarcinoma. Both conserved end residues are part of each CDR3. Fields, in order: clone size, D gene, V gene, J gene, CDR3 DNA, CDR3 protein. The D gene is left open where the match is weak. For some rows the clone size is stated as once, few or many, or as a class when expanded; others skip it.

size: .; D: TRBD1; V: TRBV19; J: TRBJ2-2; DNA: TGTGCCAGTAGTAATCGGGACAGCCCGAACACCGGGGAGCTGTTTTTT; CDR3: CASSNRDSPNTGELFF
size: .; D: .; V: TRBV19; J: TRBJ2-3; DNA: TGTGCCAGTAGTAAATCGCAGAAAAGCACAGATACGCAGTATTTT; CDR3: CASSKSQKSTDTQYF
size: once; D: TRBD1; V: TRBV5-1; J: TRBJ1-1; DNA: TGCGCCAGCAGAGCACAGGGGGGGAACACTGAAGCTTTCTTT; CDR3: CASRAQGGNTEAFF
size: .; D: .; V: TRBV19; J: TRBJ2-7; DNA: TGTGCCAGTAGTATAGTCGGGGTATCCTACGAGCAGTACTTC; CDR3: CASSIVGVSYEQYF
size: .; D: .; V: TRBV27; J: TRBJ1-1; DNA: TGTGCCAGCAGTTTATCAGGGGGAACTGAAGCTTTCTTT; CDR3: CASSLSGGTEAFF
size: .; D: .; V: TRBV6-1; J: TRBJ1-5; DNA: TGTGCCAGCAGGGGACCTTCGTTCAGCCAGCCCCAGCATTTT; CDR3: CASRGPSFSQPQHF
size: .; D: .; V: TRBV5-6; J: TRBJ1-4; DNA: TGTGCCAGCAGCTTCGGTGGAGGGGGAAGAGAAAAACTGTTTTTT; CDR3: CASSFGGGGREKLFF
size: .; D: .; V: TRBV5-1; J: TRBJ2-5; DNA: TGCGCCAGCAGCTCGAGGGGAGAGACCCAGTACTTC; CDR3: CASSSRGETQYF
size: .; D: .; V: TRBV19; J: TRBJ2-5; DNA: TGTGCCAGTAGTATAACGACGGGCCTGGGGGAGACCCAGTACTTC; CDR3: CASSITTGLGETQYF
size: .; D: TRBD2; V: TRBV6-1; J: TRBJ2-7; DNA: TGTGCCAGCATGGTAGCGGGAACCAGGCAGTACTTC; CDR3: CASMVAGTRQYF